Listed below are T cell receptor beta chains from one sample, sequenced in a study of precursors of human CD4 cytotoxic T cells. TCRdb passed the reads through MiXCR, listing each CDR3 protein once. Among several hundred distinct CDR3 sequences listed, 15% to 20% were seen once. Sequenced sample: memory CD4+ T cells from blood (PBMCs). Receptors were obtained from a human donor in good health. Both conserved end residues are trimmed from each CDR3.

V,CDR3
TRBV18,ASSPRLVLSSYNEQF
TRBV5-5,ASSLVGRITNEKLF
TRBV28,ASSPSYLLGEKLF
TRBV3-1,ASSQLDRGYT
TRBV5-1,ASNRFGTSGRANEQF
TRBV11-2,ASSSDSYNEQF
TRBV7-2,ASSLPSTGNQETQY
TRBV10-3,ATAGGLEETQY
TRBV5-1,ASSLGLAQGETQY
TRBV5-6,ASSLWGQGSKNIQY
TRBV7-6,ASSYWGQAKF
TRBV27,ASGNRDRPYNEQF
TRBV5-1,ASSLTLQDTGELF
TRBV12-3/TRBV12-4,ASSYSNYGYT
TRBV5-4,ASSRTSSEQF
TRBV15,ATSTYLGGELF
TRBV5-1,ASSLAAGNNEQF
TRBV29-1,SVEGGGDTQY
TRBV18,ASSPPGKTHNSPLH
TRBV7-2,ASSFKASGSNEQF
TRBV6-2/TRBV6-3,ASSYPVNEQF
TRBV7-2,ASSLTQGSYEQY
TRBV5-1,ASSPFSGTSGSDEQF
TRBV11-3,ASSPGGTLYNEQF
TRBV5-1,ASSLAPSIKKNIQY
TRBV5-5,ASSLLIGGNQPQH
TRBV28,ASSLVWGSGANVLT
TRBV18,ASSPTRNTEAF
TRBV3-1,ASSQGISGANVLT
TRBV9,ASSVLLASAADTQY
TRBV20-1,SALQVSGYGYT
TRBV6-2/TRBV6-3,ASSYPPNEQF
TRBV27,ASSFIPQETQY
TRBV6-2/TRBV6-3,ASRDLAGALYEQY
TRBV18,ASSPLLRAANTGELF
TRBV7-3,ASSLVGDTDTQY
TRBV5-1,ASSVGPGQGAGLVYEQY
TRBV3-1,ASSRQGENEAF
TRBV11-2,ASSLDWAAGYGYT
TRBV12-3/TRBV12-4,ASSHYGSEAF
TRBV19,ASKASGSIYEQY
TRBV4-1,ASSQLDMGLGLNTIY
TRBV12-3/TRBV12-4,ASVEDDTQY
TRBV5-5,ASSTPGLDLPNEQF
TRBV4-2,ASSQSGGRSNEQF
TRBV7-8,ASSLETGTYEQY
TRBV19,ASSIKSGTLYYPPNEQF
TRBV10-3,AISESVGGPSEQY
TRBV11-2,ASSPRGAGRNTEAF
TRBV6-4,ASSGQGADTQY
TRBV6-6,ASSYSMKGQEADTQY
TRBV7-9,ASSREGLMGETQY
TRBV28,ASELDSHNEQF